A selection of T cell receptor beta chains follows, all from one sample in a study of CD8 T cells in Susac syndrome. TCRdb ran MiXCR on the immunoSEQ multiplex PCR reads and lists one entry per CDR3 protein. The sample has fewer than 200,000 distinct CDR3 sequences, roughly 94% seen once. Sequencing input: CD4+ T cells from PBMCs. Every receptor here comes from a human donor with Susac syndrome. Each CDR3 is given with its conserved first and last residue. The D gene is left open where the match is weak. Where a row states a size, it is once, few, many or the class of an expanded clone; other rows omit it.

.	TRBV6-5	.	TRBJ1-1	TGTGCCAGCAGTTACTCATTCAGAAACACTGAAGCTTTCTTT	CASSYSFRNTEAFF
.	TRBV12-3/TRBV12-4	once	TRBJ2-5	TGTGCCAGCAAAAGGGACTCCCAAGAGACCCAGTACTTC	CASKRDSQETQYF
TRBD2	TRBV4-2	.	TRBJ2-7	TGTGCCAGCAGCCCCCGGGCTAGCGGGGACTACGAGCAGTACTTC	CASSPRASGDYEQYF
TRBD1	TRBV27	.	TRBJ2-7	TGTGCCAGCAGTGGCAGGACAGGGGGCACCTACGAGCAGTACTTC	CASSGRTGGTYEQYF
TRBD1	TRBV20-1	.	TRBJ2-5	TGCAGTGCTATCGGAGACTACAGGGGCCGCCAAGAGACCCAGTACTTC	CSAIGDYRGRQETQYF
.	TRBV20-1	.	TRBJ2-5	TGCAGTGCTCCCCCCGGGGAGCAACCCCAAGAGACCCAGTACTTC	CSAPPGEQPQETQYF
.	TRBV29-1	.	TRBJ1-2	TGCAGCGTTGGGGCAGGGCAAGGCTATGGCTACACCTTC	CSVGAGQGYGYTF
.	TRBV20-1	once	TRBJ1-1	TGCAGTGCCGCCGGGGGGCGAACTGAAGCTTTCTTT	CSAAGGRTEAFF
.	TRBV30	.	TRBJ2-7	TGTGCCTGGAGTGGCAGGACCTACGAGCAGTACTTC	CAWSGRTYEQYF
.	TRBV18	.	TRBJ2-5	TGTGCCAGCTCACCACCCTATTCGTTCGAGACCCAGTACTTC	CASSPPYSFETQYF
TRBD2	TRBV7-3	.	TRBJ2-5	TGTGCCAGCAGCCCCGAGGCGGGGGGCCGTGAGACCCAGTACTTC	CASSPEAGGRETQYF
.	TRBV27	.	TRBJ1-2	TGTGCCAGCAGTCGCCGCCAGGCGGTAAACTATGGCTACACCTTC	CASSRRQAVNYGYTF
TRBD1	TRBV3-1	.	TRBJ1-2	TGTGCCAGCAGCCGACGGGGACAGGGCTATGGCTACACCTTC	CASSRRGQGYGYTF
.	TRBV30	.	TRBJ1-6	TGTGCCTGGACCCCCGGGGGGCATTCACCCCTCCACTTT	CAWTPGGHSPLHF
TRBD2	TRBV20-1	.	TRBJ2-5	TGCAGTGCTAGAGGGGGGCCGGGACTAGCGGAAGAGACCCAGTACTTC	CSARGGPGLAEETQYF
.	TRBV7-2	.	TRBJ2-1	TGTGCCAGCAGCCCTCGACAGGCTGTGGGTGAGCAGTTCTTC	CASSPRQAVGEQFF
TRBD2	TRBV7-9	.	TRBJ2-3	TGTGCCAGCAGCCGGTTAGCGGGATCAAGCACAGATACGCAGTATTTT	CASSRLAGSSTDTQYF
TRBD1	TRBV18	.	TRBJ2-7	TGTGCCAGCTCACCCTCCGTCCCGGGACAGGGGGCCTACGAGCAGTACTTC	CASSPSVPGQGAYEQYF
.	TRBV14	.	TRBJ2-3	TGTGCCAGCAGCCAAGGGGGGGGCCATACGCAGTATTTT	CASSQGGGHTQYF
.	TRBV15	.	TRBJ2-1	TGTGCCACCCACAAGGCCCCCTCTTACAATGAGCAGTTCTTC	CATHKAPSYNEQFF
.	TRBV19	.	TRBJ2-5	TGTGCCAGTAGTAAGGGGGTCTCTCAAGAGACCCAGTACTTC	CASSKGVSQETQYF
.	TRBV28	.	TRBJ1-1	TGTGCCAGCAGGGGGGACCTCGGGAACACTGAAGCTTTCTTT	CASRGDLGNTEAFF
.	TRBV6-2/TRBV6-3	.	TRBJ2-5	TGTGCCAGCAGTGTCAACTTCGGGACAAAGACTCAAGAGACCCAGTACTTC	CASSVNFGTKTQETQYF
TRBD2	TRBV5-6	.	TRBJ2-5	TGTGCCAGCAGCTCAGCGGGGGGACAAGAGACCCAGTACTTC	CASSSAGGQETQYF
.	TRBV3-1	.	TRBJ1-2	TGTGCCAGCAGCCAAGGGGTCGCCTATGGCTACACCTTC	CASSQGVAYGYTF
.	TRBV3-1	.	TRBJ2-2	TGTGCCAGCAGCCACCCGGGACCTACCGGGGAGCTGTTTTTT	CASSHPGPTGELFF
TRBD1	TRBV7-2	.	TRBJ2-7	TGTGCCAGCAGCCCGGGACAGGGGGAGAGGGAGCAGTACTTC	CASSPGQGEREQYF
.	TRBV7-2	.	TRBJ2-1	TGTGCCAGCGCTCCCCCGGACCGCAGCTACAATGAGCAGTTCTTC	CASAPPDRSYNEQFF
TRBD2	TRBV10-3	.	TRBJ2-2	TGTGCCATCAGTGGTGGGCGAGCGGGGAGGACCGGGGAGCTGTTTTTT	CAISGGRAGRTGELFF